This TCR beta chain was sequenced in a study of PD-L1 blockade in urothelial cancer. Study details: Patients had received 0 to 3 prior chemotherapy regimens.

Assay: immunoSEQ multiplex PCR; the TCRdb copy retains only in-frame clones and omits some. The data hold roughly 40,000 clones, with over 70% observed a single time. This CDR3 contains 15 residues. Per the germline V gene, CDR1 is SGHTA and CDR2 is FQGNSA. Trimming took off 5 bases at V and 1 base at J, with 12 bases between the two ends. This material consisted of PBMCs, taken around atezolizumab (anti-PD-L1) treatment. The chain links TRBV7-2 to TRBJ1-5; a possible D gene is TRBD1 (6 bases). This TCR was recovered from a man aged 60 to 75 with urothelial cancer. The CDR3 is CASSLGGGSNQPQHF. CDR3 nucleotide sequence: TGTGCCAGCAGCCTAGGGGGGGGAAGCAATCAGCCCCAGCATTTT.